A selection of T cell receptor beta chains follows, all from one sample in a study of T cell responses to AZD1222 COVID-19 vaccine. Sequenced by immunoSEQ multiplex PCR; TCRdb stores in-frame clones only, minus some. The sample has under 200,000 clones; almost 95% are singletons. The sample here was peripheral blood, taken on day 0 of AZD1222 vaccination. These receptors all stem from an adult in good health. Both conserved end residues are part of each CDR3. Each record gives: CDR3 DNA, CDR3 protein, clone size, D gene, J gene, V gene. The D gene is left open where the match is weak. Clone size is shown for a subset of rows, as once, few, many or a class of expanded clone.

TGTGCTAGTGGTTTGGGCCAGGGGGCGAACACCGGGGAGCTGTTTTTT CASGLGQGANTGELFF - TRBD1 TRBJ2-2 TRBV12-5
TGTGCCAGCAGCAAGCGGGAGGGCCGGTACACCGGGGAGCTGTTTTTT CASSKREGRYTGELFF - - TRBJ2-2 TRBV21-1
TGTGCCAGCAGTGAAACTAGCGGGTCAGATACGCAGTATTTT CASSETSGSDTQYF once TRBD2 TRBJ2-3 TRBV6-4
TGTGCCAGCAGTGAATCTATAGGAATTCAAGAGACCCAGTACTTC CASSESIGIQETQYF - - TRBJ2-5 TRBV2
TGTGCCAGCAGCTCATACTTTACAGATACGCAGTATTTT CASSSYFTDTQYF - - TRBJ2-3 TRBV11-2
TGTGCCGGCGGGGGGACTAGTCTGTACAATGAGCAGTTCTTC CAGGGTSLYNEQFF - TRBD2 TRBJ2-1 TRBV7-9
TGTGCCAGCAGCGTCCTAGCGGGAGAGGAGGGTGAGCAGTTCTTC CASSVLAGEEGEQFF - TRBD2 TRBJ2-1 TRBV9
TGTGCCTGGAGCGGGGAAACCCTCTACGAGCAGTACTTC CAWSGETLYEQYF - - TRBJ2-7 TRBV30
TGTGCCAGCAGTTTGGGTAGCGGGAGTCCAGATACGCAGTATTTT CASSLGSGSPDTQYF - TRBD2 TRBJ2-3 TRBV27
TGTGCCAGCAGCCTCCTAGCGGGAAACTCCTACGAGCAGTACTTC CASSLLAGNSYEQYF - TRBD2 TRBJ2-7 TRBV7-9
TGCAGTGCTAGTTCCGAACTAGCGCGGACCGACTACGAGCAGTACTTC CSASSELARTDYEQYF - TRBD2 TRBJ2-7 TRBV20-1
TGTGCCAGTAGTCCTAGGGACTACTACGAGCAGTACTTC CASSPRDYYEQYF - TRBD2 TRBJ2-7 TRBV19
TGTGCCAGCGCGGTCCGGGCCAGAGGCACCGGGGAGCTGTTTTTT CASAVRARGTGELFF once - TRBJ2-2 TRBV7-8
TGTGCCAGCAGCTTGGACAGAATCAATGAGCAGTTCTTC CASSLDRINEQFF - - TRBJ2-1 TRBV7-3
TGTGCCAGCAGTTACCGCGGGAGGTCTTACGAGCAGTACTTC CASSYRGRSYEQYF - TRBD2 TRBJ2-7 TRBV6-5
TGTGCCAGCAGCCAAGACAACAAGGGGCAGTTCTTC CASSQDNKGQFF - - TRBJ2-1 TRBV4-2
TGTGCCAGCAGCCCTAGGGTTGGTGGCACTGAAGCTTTCTTT CASSPRVGGTEAFF - - TRBJ1-1 TRBV7-2
TGTGCCAGCAGCCCAGGCCACCGGAGCTCCTATAATTCACCCCTCCACTTT CASSPGHRSSYNSPLHF - - TRBJ1-6 TRBV11-2
TGTGCCAGCAGTGAACCAGGATTAAACACTGAAGCTTTCTTT CASSEPGLNTEAFF - - TRBJ1-1 TRBV6-1
TGTGCCAGCAGCTTGGATACAGGGTCGAACTATGGCTACACCTTC CASSLDTGSNYGYTF - - TRBJ1-2 TRBV7-9
TGTGCCAGCAGCTCCGGACTGCCTTCTGGCTACACCTTC CASSSGLPSGYTF - - TRBJ1-2 TRBV5-6
TGTGCCAGCAGAGGGCCCGGGACAGGACGCACAGATACGCAGTATTTT CASRGPGTGRTDTQYF - TRBD1 TRBJ2-3 TRBV7-8
TGTGCCTGGAGCAGGGTCCTCGCGAACACCGGGGAGCTGTTTTTT CAWSRVLANTGELFF - - TRBJ2-2 TRBV30